Included here is one TCR beta chain sequence, with context. Method: immunoSEQ multiplex PCR; TCRdb's copy keeps in-frame clones and lacks some. The data hold hundreds of thousands of clones, with more than 85% observed a single time. This sample was included in a study of blood T cell repertoires in COVID-19. This CDR3 region has 15 residues. The germline gives CDR1 MNHNY, CDR2 SVGAGI (reference sequence). The V and J ends lost 6 bases and 7 bases, in that order; junction bases with no gene match: 11. The source material was peripheral blood. V gene TRBV6-6 combines with J gene TRBJ1-4; 7 bases fit TRBD1. The TCR was taken from a man aged 60 to 75 with COVID-19, enrolled during active disease. This CDR3 reads CASSTTGRQGEKLFF. The DNA for the CDR3 is TGTGCCAGCAGCACTACAGGGAGACAGGGTGAAAAACTGTTTTTT.